The next 26 T cell receptor beta chains were all read from a single sample in a study of Ad26.COV2.S vaccination and SARS-CoV-2 variants. Regarding treatment: some 20 received Ad26.COV2.S at low or high dose, single or two shots; several received placebo; per-sample allocation not given. Repertoires come from day 63 after the first vaccine or placebo injection. The table came from immunoSEQ multiplex PCR; TCRdb's copy has only in-frame clones and leaves some out. Among some 370,000 clones listed, under 90% were seen once. The specimen was peripheral blood, collected in a trial of Ad26.COV2.S vaccine versus placebo. The receptors originated from a person aged 18-65 years who received the Ad26.COV2.S COVID-19 vaccine or a placebo.

The J gene is TRBJ1-2, the V gene TRBV2; 8 bases are shared with TRBD1. Trimming cost V 5 bases and J 7 bases; bases outside gene matches: 9. CDR1 is SNHLY, CDR2 FYNNEI, per germline. The CDR3 has 14 amino acids. The CDR3 here is CASSTHLQGGGYTF. In DNA form, the CDR3 reads TGTGCCAGCAGTACCCATTTACAGGGGGGTGGCTACACCTTC.

J is TRBJ2-1 and V is TRBV12-3 or TRBV12-4; D unclear. This CDR3 region has 12 residues. Trimming took 2 bases from V and 4 from J, leaving 3 bases between them. The CDR3 region is CASSLLYNEQFF. The CDR3 DNA is TGTGCCAGCAGTTTATTGTACAATGAGCAGTTCTTC.

The V and J genes are TRBV4-1 and TRBJ1-1, with TRBD1 matching over 9 bases. In germline, CDR1 is MGHRA, CDR2 YSYEKL. CDR3 length equals 16 residues. After removal of 5 bases from V and 0 bases from J, the junction contained 7 bases not matched to a gene. The CDR3 is CASSISDRGLNTEAFF. The CDR3 DNA reads TGCGCCAGCAGCATCTCGGACAGGGGCTTGAACACTGAAGCTTTCTTT.

A note on this clone: This specimen includes other DNA sequences encoding the same CDR3. This chain joins TRBV12-3 or TRBV12-4 and TRBJ1-5; the D is unclear. Trimming left V 1 base short and J 2 bases short, with 3 bases between. The CDR3 consists of 13 residues. The chain's CDR3 is CASSLVGNQPQHF. The CDR3 nucleotides are TGTGCCAGCAGTTTAGTCGGCAATCAGCCCCAGCATTTT.

This clone was recorded a few times. CDR3 DNA: TGTGCCAGCAGCTTAAAGTACAGGGATAGTAATTCACCCCTCCACTTT. Protein sequence: CASSLKYRDSNSPLHF. This rearrangement joins TRBV5-4 to TRBJ1-6; D is perhaps TRBD1 (6 bases). CDR1 and CDR2 (germline): SGHNT, YYREEE (reference sequence). CDR3 length equals 16 residues. V dropped 2 bases and J dropped 6 bases, with 15 bases sitting between them.

This chain links TRBV6-5 with TRBJ2-1; 10 bases align to TRBD2. This CDR3 contains 16 residues. The trim removed 0 bases at V and 7 bases at J, leaving 6 bases unmatched. The germline V gene has CDR1 MNHEY and CDR2 SVGAGI. In nucleotides, the CDR3 is TGTGCCAGCAGTTACTCGAGCGGGGGGGCGACAAATGAGCAGTTCTTC. It codes for CASSYSSGGATNEQFF.

The chain employs TRBV18 and TRBJ2-5; no definite D call. V lost 4 bases, J lost 5 bases, and 8 bases lay in between. The V gene's germline CDR1 is KGHSH and CDR2 LQKENI. CDR3 length: 12 residues. The CDR3 here is CASSLRDETQYF. In nucleotides, the CDR3 is TGTGCCAGCTCACTACGAGACGAGACCCAGTACTTC.

The chain is built from TRBV5-6 and TRBJ1-5, with a weak D call TRBD1 (6 bases). Germline CDR1 is SGHDT and CDR2 is YYEEEE. The ends were cut back, 0 bases at V and 7 bases at J, with 11 bases in the middle. The length of the CDR3 is 14 residues. The CDR3 region is CASSLGRGRQPQHF. The CDR3 DNA reads TGTGCCAGCAGCTTGGGCAGGGGCCGGCAGCCCCAGCATTTT. Using reference TRBV5-6 and TRBJ1-5 for the parts outside the CDR3, the full variable domain is DAGVTQSPTHLIKTRGQQVTLRCSPKSGHDTVSWYQQALGQGPQFIFQYYEEEERQRGNFPDRFSGHQFPNYSSELNVNALLLGDSALYLCASSLGRGRQPQHFGDGTRLSIL.

This clone was observed once. The V and J genes are TRBV5-1 and TRBJ2-7, with TRBD2 identical over 7 bases. Germline CDR1 is SGHRS and CDR2 is YFSETQ. J lost 12 bases, V lost 0 bases, and 6 bases had no gene match. The CDR3 sequence is 12 residues long. DNA for the CDR3: TGCGCCAGCAGCTTGGCCGGGGAGGGGTCGTACTTC. It translates to CASSLAGEGSYF.

The rearrangement joins TRBV30 to TRBJ1-1; D remains ambiguous. The CDR3 has 14 residues. Germline V CDR1 and CDR2: GTSNPN, SVGIG (reference sequence). V was pared by 5 bases and J by 5 bases, with 18 bases between. CDR3 sequence: CAWLSNFQPTEAFF. CDR3 nucleotide sequence: TGTGCCTGGCTATCGAATTTTCAGCCAACTGAAGCTTTCTTT.

The rearrangement links TRBV28 to TRBJ1-1; 9 bases agree with TRBD1. Germline V gives CDR1 MDHEN, CDR2 SYDVKM. Germline trimming cut 7 bases from V and 1 base from J; bases unmatched to any gene: 7. The CDR3 covers 15 residues. CDR3 amino acids: CASTYRGRENTEAFF. DNA of the CDR3: TGTGCCAGCACTTACAGGGGGCGCGAGAACACTGAAGCTTTCTTT.

The chain recombines TRBV9 with TRBJ2-1, with 8 bases that match TRBD2. The CDR3 loop spans 15 amino acids. The germline V gene encodes CDR1 SGDLS and CDR2 YYNGEE. J was trimmed by 3 bases and V by 3 bases; bases with no gene match: 5. CDR3 in DNA: TGTGCCAGCAGCGCCACTAGCGGACTCTACAATGAGCAGTTCTTC. Translation gives CASSATSGLYNEQFF.

This chain joins TRBV21-1 and TRBJ1-1. TRBV21-1 is noted as a pseudogene. CDR3 length: 20 residues. CDR3 region: CASSKAGRQNYILLGTEAFF. CDR3 nucleotides: TGTGCCAGCAGCAAGGCAGGGAGACAGAATTACATTTTACTGGGGACTGAAGCTTTCTTT.

The chain combines TRBV28 with TRBJ1-1; the D is unclear. Per the germline V gene, CDR1 is MDHEN and CDR2 is SYDVKM. This CDR3 spans 11 amino acids. Trimming took off 6 bases at V and 2 bases at J, with 4 bases between the two ends. The CDR3 nucleotides are TGTGCCAGCAGCACCAACACTGAAGCTTTCTTT. Its translation is CASSTNTEAFF.

This sequence joins TRBV18 and TRBJ2-3, with 9 positions matching TRBD2. J lost 6 bases, V lost 0 bases, and 7 bases had no gene match. Germline V lookup: CDR1 KGHSH, CDR2 LQKENI. The CDR3 contains 16 residues. DNA of the CDR3: TGTGCCAGCTCACCACCGGGCGGGAGGGTGTTGGATACGCAGTATTTT. Translated, it gives CASSPPGGRVLDTQYF.

This sequence joins TRBV4-2 and TRBJ1-2; D possibly corresponds to TRBD1 (6 bases). Germline CDR1 and CDR2: LGHNA and YNFKEQ. The CDR3 spans 13 residues. Trimming left V 5 bases short and J 8 bases short, with 15 bases between. The CDR3 loop reads CASSSGGRGGYTF. The CDR3 nucleotides read TGTGCCAGCAGCTCGGGCGGAAGGGGGGGCTACACCTTC.

The CDR3 is CASSLATGGGEKLFF. The CDR3 nucleotides are TGTGCCAGCAGCTTGGCTACAGGGGGAGGAGAAAAACTGTTTTTT. V and J are TRBV7-9 and TRBJ1-4, with 8 positions matching TRBD1. Per the germline V gene, CDR1 is SEHNR and CDR2 is FQNEAQ (reference sequence). Trimming removed 3 bases from V and 8 bases from J; junction bases left unmatched: 8. The CDR3 is made up of 15 amino acids.

The V and J genes are TRBV5-1 and TRBJ1-1; 9 bases map to TRBD1. The CDR3 is 18 residues long. V shed 3 bases and J 1 base; nucleotides not matched to a gene: 13. The germline V gene has CDR1 SGHRS and CDR2 YFSETQ. In DNA form, the CDR3 reads TGCGCCAGCAGCTGGGCGACAGGGGGAAGAGTGCGGAACACTGAAGCTTTCTTT. Protein: CASSWATGGRVRNTEAFF.

This chain uses TRBV28 with TRBJ1-5, with D hard to call. Trimming took 8 bases from V and 1 from J, leaving 6 bases between them. Per germline, CDR1 MDHEN and CDR2 SYDVKM. The CDR3 loop spans 12 amino acids. The CDR3 DNA sequence: TGTGCCAGCCGGGAGAGCAATCAGCCCCAGCATTTT. Its protein is CASRESNQPQHF. The full variable domain, with the rest looked up from reference TRBV28 and TRBJ1-5, is DVKVTQSSRYLVKRTGEKVFLECVQDMDHENMFWYRQDPGLGLRLIYFSYDVKMKEKGDIPEGYSVSREKKERFSLILESASTNQTSMYLCASRESNQPQHFGDGTRLSIL.

This clone was found once. The V and J genes are TRBV2 and TRBJ1-4; TRBD1 matches 7 bases. CDR1 and CDR2 (germline): SNHLY, FYNNEI. The CDR3 is 13 residues long. V lost 11 bases to trimming and J lost 8 bases; unmatched junction nucleotides: 11. CDR3 loop: CASSRGAGEKLFF. Written as DNA, the CDR3 is TGTGCCTCCAGCAGGGGGGCAGGAGAAAAACTGTTTTTT.

The chain is built from TRBV18 and TRBJ2-7, with a possible D match to TRBD1 (6 bases). Germline CDR1 KGHSH, CDR2 LQKENI. V lost 6 bases and J 5 bases, leaving 11 bases between the germline ends. This CDR3 contains 12 residues. CDR3 DNA: TGTGCCAGCTCGGTTACAGGGAACGAGCAGTACTTC. It specifies CASSVTGNEQYF. The full variable domain, in which reference TRBV18 and TRBJ2-7 provide the parts outside the CDR3, is NAGVMQNPRHLVRRRGQEARLRCSPMKGHSHVYWYRQLPEEGLKFMVYLQKENIIDESGMPKERFSAEFPKEGPSILRIQQVVRGDSAAYFCASSVTGNEQYFGPGTRLTVT.

The chain uses TRBV24-1 and TRBJ2-2; D is unresolved. V shed 3 bases and J shed 5 bases, with 6 bases lying between them. The CDR3 covers 13 residues. In germline, CDR1 is KGHDR, CDR2 SFDVKD. CDR3 amino acids: CATSDQDTGELFF. CDR3 DNA: TGTGCCACCAGTGATCAAGATACCGGGGAGCTGTTTTTT.

J is TRBJ2-7 and V is TRBV5-1, with D unclear. Germline loops: CDR1 SGHRS, CDR2 YFSETQ. Trimming removed 1 base at V and 2 bases at J, with 16 bases between. The CDR3 spans 16 residues. The chain's CDR3 is CASSLIQGIGTYEQYF. DNA of the CDR3: TGCGCCAGCAGCTTGATCCAAGGTATAGGAACCTACGAGCAGTACTTC.

The V call is TRBV6-5, the J call TRBJ1-2; no reliable D call. The CDR3 extends over 13 amino acids. Between the trimmed V and J ends, which lost 6 bases and 0 bases, there was a span of 8 bases. Germline V gene lookup returns CDR1 MNHEY and CDR2 SVGAGI. The CDR3 spells CASSMRPNYGYTF. CDR3 nucleotide sequence: TGTGCCAGCAGCATGCGGCCTAACTATGGCTACACCTTC.

V gene TRBV6-5 combines with J gene TRBJ1-1; possibly TRBD1 for D (5 bases). The CDR3 sequence is 14 residues long. The germline V gene encodes CDR1 MNHEY and CDR2 SVGAGI. The V end lost 4 bases, the J end lost 6 bases, and 15 bases lay between the germline ends. This chain's CDR3 is CASSSTGGNAEAFF. The CDR3 DNA follows: TGTGCCAGCAGTTCCACAGGTGGCAACGCTGAAGCTTTCTTT.

The CDR3 coding sequence is TGTGCCAGCAGTTTCCACGGCTCCTACGAGCAGTACTTC. Translated, it gives CASSFHGSYEQYF. The gene calls are TRBV12-3 or TRBV12-4 and TRBJ2-7; no clear D. Trimming left V 3 bases short and J 0 bases short, with 6 bases between. The length of the CDR3 is 13 residues.